This T cell receptor (beta chain) was observed in a study of cytomegalovirus exposure and HLA in healthy donors. The PCR had 60 Vbeta and 13 Jbeta primers. Here immunoSEQ multiplex PCR was the method, and the copy in TCRdb shows in-frame clones only, minus some. This sample has about 150,000 clones, with around nine tenths found just once. This CDR3 is built from 13 residues. J lost 9 bases, V lost 1 base, and 3 bases had no gene match. In germline, CDR1 is SGHVS, CDR2 FQNEAQ. This sequence joins TRBV7-8 and TRBJ1-5; 7 bases agree with TRBD1. This TCR was sampled from a woman between 18 and 30 years old in good health and CMV-seronegative. What was sequenced was PBMCs. The CDR3 loop is CASSLEGDRPQHF. The CDR3 region has the DNA TGTGCCAGCAGCTTAGAAGGGGACAGGCCCCAGCATTTT.